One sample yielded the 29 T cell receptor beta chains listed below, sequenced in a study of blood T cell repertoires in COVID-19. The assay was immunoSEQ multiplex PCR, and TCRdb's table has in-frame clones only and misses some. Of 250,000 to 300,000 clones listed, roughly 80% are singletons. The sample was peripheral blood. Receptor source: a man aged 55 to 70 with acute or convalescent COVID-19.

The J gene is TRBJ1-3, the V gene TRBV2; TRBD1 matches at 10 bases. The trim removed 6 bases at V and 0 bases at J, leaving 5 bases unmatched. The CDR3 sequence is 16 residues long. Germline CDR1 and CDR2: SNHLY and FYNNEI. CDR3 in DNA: TGTGCCAGCAGGGGGACAGGGGCCTCCTCTGGAAACACCATATATTTT. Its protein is CASRGTGASSGNTIYF.

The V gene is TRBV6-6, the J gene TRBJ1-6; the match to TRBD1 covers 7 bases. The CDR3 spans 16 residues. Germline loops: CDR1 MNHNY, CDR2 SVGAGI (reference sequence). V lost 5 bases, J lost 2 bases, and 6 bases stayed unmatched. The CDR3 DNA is TGTGCCAGCAGTACCCGGACAGGTGCCTATAATTCACCCCTCCACTTT. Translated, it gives CASSTRTGAYNSPLHF.

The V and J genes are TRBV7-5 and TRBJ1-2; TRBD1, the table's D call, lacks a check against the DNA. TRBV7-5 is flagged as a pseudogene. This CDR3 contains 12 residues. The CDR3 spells CARTRDSVGYTF. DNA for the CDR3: TGTGCCAGAACCAGGGACAGCGTCGGCTACACCTTC.

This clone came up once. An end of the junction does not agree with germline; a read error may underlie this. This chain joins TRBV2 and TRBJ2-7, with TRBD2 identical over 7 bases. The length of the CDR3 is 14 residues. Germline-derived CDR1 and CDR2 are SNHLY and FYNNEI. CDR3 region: CASSEARLANEHHF. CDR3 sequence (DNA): TGTGCCAGCAGTGAAGCTCGACTAGCTAACGAGCACCACTTC.

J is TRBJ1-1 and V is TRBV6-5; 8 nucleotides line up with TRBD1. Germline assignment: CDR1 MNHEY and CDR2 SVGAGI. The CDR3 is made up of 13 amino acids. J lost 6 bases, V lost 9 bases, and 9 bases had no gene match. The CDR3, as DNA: TGTGCCAGTCGGGACAGGCCCGGTCCTGAAGCTTTCTTT. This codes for CASRDRPGPEAFF.

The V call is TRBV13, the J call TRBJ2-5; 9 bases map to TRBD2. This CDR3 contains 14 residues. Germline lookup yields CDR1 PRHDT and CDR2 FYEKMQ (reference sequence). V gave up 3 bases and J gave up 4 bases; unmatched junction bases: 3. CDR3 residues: CASSLRLAVETQYF. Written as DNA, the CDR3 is TGTGCCAGCAGCTTGCGACTAGCGGTAGAGACCCAGTACTTC.

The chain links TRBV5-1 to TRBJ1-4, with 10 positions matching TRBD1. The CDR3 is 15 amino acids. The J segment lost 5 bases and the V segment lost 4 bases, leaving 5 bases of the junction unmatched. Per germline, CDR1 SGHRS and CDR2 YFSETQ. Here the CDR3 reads CASSGTGQGNEKLFF. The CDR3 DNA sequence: TGCGCCAGCAGCGGGACGGGACAGGGGAATGAAAAACTGTTTTTT.

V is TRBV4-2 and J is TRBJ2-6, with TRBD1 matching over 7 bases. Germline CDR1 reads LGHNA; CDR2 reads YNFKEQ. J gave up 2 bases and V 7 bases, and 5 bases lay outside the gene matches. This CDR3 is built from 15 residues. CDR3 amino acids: CASTGTEAGANVLTF. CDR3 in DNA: TGTGCCAGCACCGGGACAGAAGCTGGGGCCAACGTCCTGACTTTC.

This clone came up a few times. The CDR3 is CASSPGQETQYF. CDR3 DNA sequence: TGCGCCAGCAGTCCAGGCCAAGAGACCCAGTACTTC. The V call is TRBV5-1, the J call TRBJ2-5; no clear D. The CDR3 is made up of 12 amino acids. Trimming removed 5 bases from V and 1 base from J, with 6 bases in between. Per the germline V gene, CDR1 is SGHRS and CDR2 is YFSETQ.

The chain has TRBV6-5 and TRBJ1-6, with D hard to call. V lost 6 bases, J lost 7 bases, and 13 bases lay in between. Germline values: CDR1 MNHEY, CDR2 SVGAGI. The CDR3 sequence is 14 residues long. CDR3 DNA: TGTGCCAGCAGCCGGGAGGGCGACAATTCACCCCTCCACTTT. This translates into CASSREGDNSPLHF.

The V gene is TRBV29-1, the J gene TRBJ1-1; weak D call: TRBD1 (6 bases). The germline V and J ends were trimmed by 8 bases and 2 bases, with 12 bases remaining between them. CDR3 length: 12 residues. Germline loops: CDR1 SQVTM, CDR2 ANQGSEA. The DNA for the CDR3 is TGCAGCATCCACAGGGTAAACACTGAAGCTTTCTTT. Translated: CSIHRVNTEAFF.

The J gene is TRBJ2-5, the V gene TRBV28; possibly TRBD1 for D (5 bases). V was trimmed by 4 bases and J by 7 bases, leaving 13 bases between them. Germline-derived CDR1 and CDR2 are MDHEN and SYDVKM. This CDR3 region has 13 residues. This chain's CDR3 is CASSWSRAPTQYF. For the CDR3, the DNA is TGTGCCAGCAGTTGGAGCAGGGCGCCGACCCAGTACTTC.

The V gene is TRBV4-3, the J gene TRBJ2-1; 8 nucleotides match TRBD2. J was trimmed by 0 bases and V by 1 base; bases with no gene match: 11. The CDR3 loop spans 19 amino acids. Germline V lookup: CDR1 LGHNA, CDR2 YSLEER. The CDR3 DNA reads TGCGCCAGCAGCCAAGTCGCCGGCGGGAGGTTTAGCTCCTACAATGAGCAGTTCTTC. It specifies CASSQVAGGRFSSYNEQFF.

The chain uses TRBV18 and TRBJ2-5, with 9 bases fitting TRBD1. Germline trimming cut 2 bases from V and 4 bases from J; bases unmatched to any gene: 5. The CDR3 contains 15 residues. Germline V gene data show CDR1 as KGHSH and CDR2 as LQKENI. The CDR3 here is CASSPRQGQGETQYF. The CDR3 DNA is TGTGCCAGCTCACCAAGACAGGGACAGGGAGAGACCCAGTACTTC.

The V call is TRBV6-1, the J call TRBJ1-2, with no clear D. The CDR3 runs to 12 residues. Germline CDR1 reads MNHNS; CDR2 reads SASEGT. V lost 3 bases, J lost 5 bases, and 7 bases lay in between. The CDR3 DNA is TGTGCCAGCAGTGACAGCGTTTATGGCTACACCTTC. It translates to CASSDSVYGYTF.

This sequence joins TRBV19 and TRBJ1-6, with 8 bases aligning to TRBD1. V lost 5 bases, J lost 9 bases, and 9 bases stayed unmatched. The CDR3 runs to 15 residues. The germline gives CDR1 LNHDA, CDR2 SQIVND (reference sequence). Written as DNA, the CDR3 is TGTGCCAGTAGTTCAGACGGACAGGGAAGTTCACCCCTCCACTTT. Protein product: CASSSDGQGSSPLHF.

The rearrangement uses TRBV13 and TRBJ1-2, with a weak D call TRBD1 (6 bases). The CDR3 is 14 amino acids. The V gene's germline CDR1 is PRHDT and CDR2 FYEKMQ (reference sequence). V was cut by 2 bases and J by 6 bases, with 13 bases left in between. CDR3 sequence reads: CASSLMGRGNGYTF. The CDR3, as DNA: TGTGCCAGCAGCTTAATGGGGAGGGGGAATGGCTACACCTTC.

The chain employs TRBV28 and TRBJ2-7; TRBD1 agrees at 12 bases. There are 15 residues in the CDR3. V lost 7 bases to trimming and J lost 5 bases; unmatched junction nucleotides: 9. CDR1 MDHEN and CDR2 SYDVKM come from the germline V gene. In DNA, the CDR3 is TGTGCCAGCATGCCAACCGGGACAGGGGGCCACGAGCAGTACTTC. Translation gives CASMPTGTGGHEQYF.

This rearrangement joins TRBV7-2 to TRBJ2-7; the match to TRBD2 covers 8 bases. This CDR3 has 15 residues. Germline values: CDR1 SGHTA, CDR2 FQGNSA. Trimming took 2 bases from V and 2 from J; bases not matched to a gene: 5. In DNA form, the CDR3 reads TGTGCCAGCAGCTTACAGCGGGAGCCGACCTACGAGCAGTACTTC. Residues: CASSLQREPTYEQYF. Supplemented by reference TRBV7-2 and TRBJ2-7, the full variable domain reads GAGVSQSPSNKVTEKGKDVELRCDPISGHTALYWYRQSLGQGLEFLIYFQGNSAPDKSGLPSDRFSAERTGGSVSTLTIQRTQQEDSAVYLCASSLQREPTYEQYFGPGTRLTVT.

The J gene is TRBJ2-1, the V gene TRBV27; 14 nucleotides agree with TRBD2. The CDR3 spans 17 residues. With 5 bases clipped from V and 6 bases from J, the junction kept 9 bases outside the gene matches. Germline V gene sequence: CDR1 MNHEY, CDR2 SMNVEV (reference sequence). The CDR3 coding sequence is TGTGCCAGCAGTCCGAGACTAGCGGGAGGGCCTGGCAATGAGCAGTTCTTC. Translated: CASSPRLAGGPGNEQFF.

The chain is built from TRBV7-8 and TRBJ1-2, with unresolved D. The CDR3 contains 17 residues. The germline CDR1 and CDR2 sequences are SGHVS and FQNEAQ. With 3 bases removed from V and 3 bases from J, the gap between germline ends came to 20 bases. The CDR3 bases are TGTGCCAGCAGCTTGGGAGCTATACCGGGAGGATACTATGGCTACACCTTC. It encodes CASSLGAIPGGYYGYTF.

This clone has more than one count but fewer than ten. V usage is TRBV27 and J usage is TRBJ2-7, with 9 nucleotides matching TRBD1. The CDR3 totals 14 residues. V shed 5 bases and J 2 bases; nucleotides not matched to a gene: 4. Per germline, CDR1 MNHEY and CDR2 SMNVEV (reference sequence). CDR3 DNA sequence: TGTGCCAGCAGTACACAGGGGGCGACCTACGAGCAGTACTTC. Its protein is CASSTQGATYEQYF.

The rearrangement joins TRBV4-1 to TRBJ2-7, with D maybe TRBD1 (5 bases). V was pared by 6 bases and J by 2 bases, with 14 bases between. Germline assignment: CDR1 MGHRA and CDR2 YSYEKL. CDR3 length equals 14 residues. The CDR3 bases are TGCGCCAGCAGGACAGTAGCCGAAACCTACGAGCAGTACTTC. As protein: CASRTVAETYEQYF.

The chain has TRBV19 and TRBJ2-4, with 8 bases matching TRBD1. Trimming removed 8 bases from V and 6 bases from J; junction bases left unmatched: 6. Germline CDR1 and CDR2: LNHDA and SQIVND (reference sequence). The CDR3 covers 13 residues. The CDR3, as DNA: TGTGCCAGTTTTGACAGGGGCAGAAACATTCAGTACTTC. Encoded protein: CASFDRGRNIQYF.

CDR3 sequence reads: CASSQASRRQYF. In DNA, the CDR3 is TGTGCCAGCAGTCAGGCATCGAGACGACAGTACTTC. The chain uses TRBV6-2 or TRBV6-3 and TRBJ2-7, with D unresolved. CDR1 and CDR2 (germline): MNHEY, SVGEGT. V lost 5 bases to trimming and J lost 10 bases, with 15 bases between them. The CDR3 covers 12 residues.

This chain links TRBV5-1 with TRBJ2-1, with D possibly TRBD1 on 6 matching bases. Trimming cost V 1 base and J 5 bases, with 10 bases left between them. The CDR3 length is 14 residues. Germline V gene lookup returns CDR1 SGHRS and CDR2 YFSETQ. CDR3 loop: CASSLLGANNEQFF. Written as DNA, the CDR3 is TGCGCCAGCAGCTTGTTGGGGGCTAACAATGAGCAGTTCTTC.

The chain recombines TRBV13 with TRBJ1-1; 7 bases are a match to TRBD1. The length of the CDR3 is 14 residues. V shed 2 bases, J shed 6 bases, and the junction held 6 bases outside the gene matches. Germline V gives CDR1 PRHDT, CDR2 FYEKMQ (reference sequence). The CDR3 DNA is TGTGCCAGCAGCTTAACAGGCAGGGGGGCTGAAGCTTTCTTT. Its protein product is CASSLTGRGAEAFF.

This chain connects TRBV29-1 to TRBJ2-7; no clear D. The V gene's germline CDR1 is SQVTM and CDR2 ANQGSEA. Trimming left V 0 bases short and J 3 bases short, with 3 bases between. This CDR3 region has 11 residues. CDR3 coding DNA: TGCAGCGTTGAAGACAGCTACGAGCAGTACTTC. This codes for CSVEDSYEQYF.

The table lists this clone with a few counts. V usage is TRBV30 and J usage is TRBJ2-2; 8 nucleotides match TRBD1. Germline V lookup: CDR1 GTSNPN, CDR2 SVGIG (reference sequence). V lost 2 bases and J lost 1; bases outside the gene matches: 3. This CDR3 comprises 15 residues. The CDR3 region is CAWSPDRVNTGELFF. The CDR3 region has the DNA TGTGCCTGGAGTCCGGACAGGGTGAACACCGGGGAGCTGTTTTTT.